This T cell receptor (beta chain) was identified in a study of T cell responses to AZD1222 COVID-19 vaccine. Whole-study results and caveats: No day 14 peak samples; only post-peak repertoires were characterized.

Second-dose groups at about 4 or about 12 weeks were pooled. Measured with immunoSEQ multiplex PCR; TCRdb has only the in-frame clones, and not every one. The sample has 50,000 to 65,000 clones, approximately 85% seen once. V trimming: 4 bases; J trimming: 5 bases; junction bases outside the gene matches: 5. This CDR3 has 14 residues. Looked up from germline, CDR1 is MGHDK and CDR2 is SYGVNS. This clone was seen a few times. Its matching antigen is unknown. Here the sequenced sample was peripheral blood, taken 28 days after the second AZD1222 dose. The TCR comes from an adult who received the AZD1222 COVID-19 vaccine. J is TRBJ2-7 and V is TRBV25-1; 10 bases agree with TRBD1. This CDR3 is CASSVKTGGNEQYF. In nucleotides, the CDR3 is TGTGCCAGCAGTGTCAAGACAGGGGGCAACGAGCAGTACTTC.